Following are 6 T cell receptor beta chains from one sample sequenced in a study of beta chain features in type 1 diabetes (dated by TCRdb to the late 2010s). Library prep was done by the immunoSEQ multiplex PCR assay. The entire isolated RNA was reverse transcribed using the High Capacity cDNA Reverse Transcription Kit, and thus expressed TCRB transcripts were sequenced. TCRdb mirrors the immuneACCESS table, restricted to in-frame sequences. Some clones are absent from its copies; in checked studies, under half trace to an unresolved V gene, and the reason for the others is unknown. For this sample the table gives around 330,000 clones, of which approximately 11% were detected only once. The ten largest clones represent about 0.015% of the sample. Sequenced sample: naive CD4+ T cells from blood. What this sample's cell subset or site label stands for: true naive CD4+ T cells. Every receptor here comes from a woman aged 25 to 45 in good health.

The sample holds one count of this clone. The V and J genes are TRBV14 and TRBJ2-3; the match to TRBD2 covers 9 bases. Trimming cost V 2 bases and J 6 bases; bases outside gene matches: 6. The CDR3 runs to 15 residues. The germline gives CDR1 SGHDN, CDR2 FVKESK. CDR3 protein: CASSQWREGRDTQYF. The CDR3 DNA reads TGTGCCAGCAGCCAATGGCGGGAGGGCCGCGATACGCAGTATTTT.

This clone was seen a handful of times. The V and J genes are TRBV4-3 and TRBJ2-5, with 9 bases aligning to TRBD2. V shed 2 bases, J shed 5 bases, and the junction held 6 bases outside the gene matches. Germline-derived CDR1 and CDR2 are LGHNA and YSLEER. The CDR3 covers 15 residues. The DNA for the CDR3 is TGCGCCAGCAGCCAAATAGCGGGAGTTAGGGAGACCCAGTACTTC. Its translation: CASSQIAGVRETQYF.

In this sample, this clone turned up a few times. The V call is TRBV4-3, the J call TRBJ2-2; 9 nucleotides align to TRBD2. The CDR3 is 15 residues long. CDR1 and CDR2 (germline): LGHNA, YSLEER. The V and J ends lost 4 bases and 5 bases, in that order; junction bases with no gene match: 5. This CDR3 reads CASSPGLARTGELFF. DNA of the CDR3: TGCGCCAGCAGCCCGGGACTAGCCCGTACCGGGGAGCTGTTTTTT.

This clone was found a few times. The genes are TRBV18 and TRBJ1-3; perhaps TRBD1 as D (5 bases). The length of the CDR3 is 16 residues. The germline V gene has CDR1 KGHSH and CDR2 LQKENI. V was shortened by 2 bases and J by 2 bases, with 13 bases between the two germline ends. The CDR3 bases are TGTGCCAGCTCACCATCCCCGTCGGGGGCTGGAAACACCATATATTTT. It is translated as CASSPSPSGAGNTIYF.

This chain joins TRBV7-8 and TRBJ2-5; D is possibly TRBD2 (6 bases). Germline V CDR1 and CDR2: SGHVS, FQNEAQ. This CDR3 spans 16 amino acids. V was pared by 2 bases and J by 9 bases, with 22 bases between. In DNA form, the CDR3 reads TGTGCCAGCAGCTTATCTGCTAGCGCCCTGGATGGGGCCCAGTACTTC. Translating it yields CASSLSASALDGAQYF. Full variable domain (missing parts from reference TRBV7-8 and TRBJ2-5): GAGVSQSPRYKVAKRGQDVALRCDPISGHVSLFWYQQALGQGPEFLTYFQNEAQLDKSGLPSDRFFAERPEGSVSTLKIQRTQQEDSAVYLCASSLSASALDGAQYFGPGTRLLVL.

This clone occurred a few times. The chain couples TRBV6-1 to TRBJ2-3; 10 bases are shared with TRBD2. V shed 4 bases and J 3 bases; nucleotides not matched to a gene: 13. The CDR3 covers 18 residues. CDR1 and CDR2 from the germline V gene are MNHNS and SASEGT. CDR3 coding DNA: TGTGCCAGCAGTGGCGGACTAGCGGATATAAGGGGGACAGATACGCAGTATTTT. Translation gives CASSGGLADIRGTDTQYF.